This T cell receptor beta chain was recovered during a study of CD8+ T cells in alopecia areata. Once RNA had been extracted, it was reverse transcribed into cDNA to act as the sequencing template. TCRdb's copy holds only in-frame clones and misses some; the assay was immunoSEQ multiplex PCR. Here the sample spans some 110,000 clones, around three fifths being singletons. Germline lookup yields CDR1 PRHDT and CDR2 FYEKMQ (reference sequence). The CDR3 has 13 residues. Between the trimmed V and J ends, which lost 5 bases and 11 bases, there was a span of 18 bases. This clone was counted between two and nine times. Noted treatment: oral pan-JAK inhibitor, 5-10 mg twice daily.

The V and J genes are TRBV13 and TRBJ1-2; unclear D gene. This receptor was taken from a human donor with alopecia areata. The sample was CD8+ T cells sorted from blood, taken at week 24, from a patient treated with tofacitinib. The CDR3 here is CASSGPAISGYTF. The CDR3 DNA is TGTGCCAGCAGCGGCCCCGCGATTTCGGGTTACACCTTC.